Below are 4 T cell receptor beta chains sequenced from a single sample in a study of blood T cell repertoires in COVID-19. Sequenced by immunoSEQ multiplex PCR; TCRdb stores in-frame clones only, minus some. The repertoire holds 300,000 to 350,000 clones, with around nine tenths as singletons. The sequenced sample consisted of PBMCs or T cells enriched from blood (not recorded which). Receptors originate from a woman aged 30 to 39 who had been exposed to COVID-19.

This chain connects TRBV12-5 to TRBJ2-2; D remains unclear. Trimming removed 1 base from V and 8 bases from J, with 8 bases in between. This CDR3 region has 13 residues. CDR1 is LGHNT, CDR2 FRNRAP, per germline. In nucleotides, the CDR3 is TGTGCTAGTGGTTTGGCGCAGTTAGGGGAGCTGTTTTTT. It specifies CASGLAQLGELFF. Complete variable domain (other parts from reference TRBV12-5 and TRBJ2-2): DARVTQTPRHKVTEMGQEVTMRCQPILGHNTVFWYRQTMMQGLELLAYFRNRAPLDDSGMPKDRFSAEMPDATLATLKIQPSEPRDSAVYFCASGLAQLGELFFGEGSRLTVL.

The chain couples TRBV4-1 to TRBJ1-3; D might be TRBD1 (5 bases). The CDR3 runs to 16 residues. Germline CDR1 reads MGHRA; CDR2 reads YSYEKL. The germline V and J ends were trimmed by 0 bases and 3 bases, with 12 bases remaining between them. This chain's CDR3 is CASSQDPKGNGNTIYF. In DNA, the CDR3 is TGCGCCAGCAGCCAAGATCCGAAGGGGAATGGAAACACCATATATTTT.

The J gene is TRBJ2-7, the V gene TRBV7-9, with TRBD1 identical over 8 bases. Per germline, CDR1 SEHNR and CDR2 FQNEAQ (reference sequence). V shed 6 bases, J shed 5 bases, and the junction held 9 bases outside the gene matches. CDR3 length equals 14 residues. DNA of the CDR3: TGTGCCAGCAGTTCCCCCGGGACAGGAAACGAGCAGTACTTC. Residues: CASSSPGTGNEQYF. Together with reference TRBV7-9 and TRBJ2-7, the CDR3 gives the full variable domain: DTGVSQNPRHKITKRGQNVTFRCDPISEHNRLYWYRQTLGQGPEFLTYFQNEAQLEKSRLLSDRFSAERPKGSFSTLEIQRTEQGDSAMYLCASSSPGTGNEQYFGPGTRLTVT.

The chain couples TRBV18 to TRBJ2-3, with 9 bases identical to TRBD1. In germline, CDR1 is KGHSH, CDR2 LQKENI. The CDR3 has 15 residues. With 3 bases clipped from V and 0 bases from J, the junction kept 1 base outside the gene matches. The DNA of the CDR3 is TGTGCCAGCTCACCCGACAGGGGGAGCACAGATACGCAGTATTTT. Translated, it gives CASSPDRGSTDTQYF. Using reference TRBV18 and TRBJ2-3 for the parts outside the CDR3, the full variable domain is NAGVMQNPRHLVRRRGQEARLRCSPMKGHSHVYWYRQLPEEGLKFMVYLQKENIIDESGMPKERFSAEFPKEGPSILRIQQVVRGDSAAYFCASSPDRGSTDTQYFGPGTRLTVL.